Detailed here is one T cell receptor (beta chain). This entry belongs to a study of T cell changes during pregnancy in multiple sclerosis. Libraries were prepared by immunoSEQ multiplex PCR; TCRdb keeps only in-frame clonotypes and omits some of them. The repertoire includes about 56,000 clones, 90% of them detected once, and approximately 2.3% sits in the top ten. Trimming left V 5 bases short and J 6 bases short, with 16 bases between. Per germline, CDR1 SGHVS and CDR2 FQNEAQ. The CDR3 spans 14 residues. The sequence came from a female donor in good health, enrolled as a control in a pregnancy study. Sequenced here: peripheral blood, sampled in the first trimester of pregnancy. The genes are TRBV7-8 and TRBJ1-2; D gene uncertain. The CDR3 region has the DNA TGTGCCAGCAGCGCGCGGGTCCTGTTCGATGGCTACACCTTC. Translating it yields CASSARVLFDGYTF.